This T cell receptor (beta chain) derives from a study of PD-1 blockade in classical Hodgkin lymphoma. Patients all relapsed after autologous stem cell transplantation, and there was variation in brentuximab vedotin exposure. Purification of CD4+ T cells from thawed PBMCs was achieved by magnetic negative selection. Profiling relied on immunoSEQ multiplex PCR, and the TCRdb table lists in-frame clones only, not all of them. Counted here are fewer than 8,000 clones, about 81% occurring once; the ten biggest clones make up 3% to 4.5%. The V end lost 5 bases, the J end lost 4 bases, and 9 bases lay between the germline ends. This CDR3 spans 12 amino acids. Per the germline V gene, CDR1 is SGHTA and CDR2 is FQGNSA.

The V gene is TRBV7-2, the J gene TRBJ2-7; D uncertain. The sample was CD4+ T cells from blood, taken at baseline. The TCR was taken from a human donor with classical Hodgkin lymphoma. The CDR3 region is CASSQVGYEQYF. Written as DNA, the CDR3 is TGTGCCAGCAGCCAGGTGGGTTACGAGCAGTACTTC.